The source of this T cell receptor beta chain is a study of response to subunit inactivated influenza vaccine. Whole-study results and caveats: The authors put forward the suggestion that each seasonal influenza vaccination may bring in only a limited number of new T cells.

On this clonotype: Its antigen is not identified.

CDR1 is SNHLY and CDR2 is FYNNEI in the germline V gene. There are 15 residues in the CDR3. Trimming shortened V by 2 bases and J by 4 bases, and 13 bases separated the two germline ends. TCRdb recomputed calls from the RT-PCR reads with MiXCR, one row per CDR3 protein. Of fewer than 550,000 distinct CDR3 sequences detected, about 25% appear once; the ten largest clones hold 1.5% to 2%. The input for sequencing was CD4+ T cells sorted from PBMCs, taken around 5 days after vaccination. This sequence originates from a middle-aged man who received an inactivated influenza vaccine. V is TRBV2 and J is TRBJ2-3; no definite D call. CDR3 nucleotide sequence: TGTGCCAGCAGTGAACTTAGCCGGCGTGCAGATACGCAGTATTTT. This translates into CASSELSRRADTQYF.